This entry lists 9 T cell receptor beta chains sequenced from one sample in a study of blood T cells in healthy people across ages. A second PCR of about 6 to 12 cycles used a sample-barcoded 5' primer and a J-beta primer mix. MiXCR was run by TCRdb on the 5' RACE reads, yielding one entry per CDR3 protein. The sample lists under 1,100,000 distinct CDR3 sequences; around 27% were seen once. These data are also associated with another study on T cells of mothers and their children.

Sequenced material: blood. These receptors came from a girl aged 2-9 years in good health.

This clonotype was detected only a few times. The chain couples TRBV6-5 to TRBJ1-5; D gene ambiguous. Germline V gene sequence: CDR1 MNHEY, CDR2 SVGAGI. The germline V and J ends were trimmed by 0 bases and 2 bases, with 11 bases remaining between them. This CDR3 spans 16 amino acids. The CDR3 DNA reads TGTGCCAGCAGTTACTCAAGAGGTATGGGCAATCAGCCCCAGCATTTT. It codes for CASSYSRGMGNQPQHF.

The chain uses TRBV13 and TRBJ1-1; D gene ambiguous. This CDR3 comprises 14 residues. Germline V gene lookup returns CDR1 PRHDT and CDR2 FYEKMQ (reference sequence). V lost 3 bases to trimming and J lost 1 base, with 9 bases between them. The CDR3 sequence: CASSFNLKNTEAFF. The CDR3 DNA sequence: TGTGCCAGCAGCTTTAACCTTAAGAACACTGAAGCTTTCTTT. Complete variable domain (other parts from reference TRBV13 and TRBJ1-1): AAGVIQSPRHLIKEKRETATLKCYPIPRHDTVYWYQQGPGQDPQFLISFYEKMQSDKGSIPDRFSAQQFSDYHSELNMSSLELGDSALYFCASSFNLKNTEAFFGQGTRLTVV.

This clonotype was observed a handful of times. The genes are TRBV7-9 and TRBJ1-4, with D possibly matching TRBD1 (5 bases). The CDR3 loop spans 14 amino acids. Trimming stripped 5 bases from V and 4 bases from J, with 11 bases between. Looked up from germline, CDR1 is SEHNR and CDR2 is FQNEAQ (reference sequence). The CDR3 nucleotides are TGTGCCAGCAGCCCGGGACGGGATAATGAAAAACTGTTTTTT. Its protein is CASSPGRDNEKLFF.

This clonotype was recorded a few times. The chain employs TRBV24-1 and TRBJ2-7, with D possibly matching TRBD1 (5 bases). The V and J ends lost 1 base and 6 bases respectively, with 9 bases between them. This CDR3 region has 13 residues. Germline loops: CDR1 KGHDR, CDR2 SFDVKD. In nucleotides, the CDR3 is TGTGCCACCAGTGATTTAGACAGCTTCGAGCAGTACTTC. It translates to CATSDLDSFEQYF.

The table lists this clonotype with a few counts. CDR3 protein: CASSDTRDTKNIQYF. CDR3 nucleotide sequence: TGTGCCAGCAGTGATACGAGGGACACCAAAAACATTCAGTACTTC. The gene calls are TRBV2 and TRBJ2-4; possibly TRBD1 for D (6 bases). Trimming removed 3 bases from V and 2 bases from J, with 11 bases in between. The CDR3 is made up of 15 amino acids. CDR1 is SNHLY and CDR2 is FYNNEI in the germline V gene.

This clonotype was observed a handful of times. The CDR3 sequence: CASSANPQREGTQYF. DNA for the CDR3: TGTGCCAGCAGCGCCAACCCCCAACGGGAGGGTACGCAGTATTTT. The rearrangement links TRBV9 to TRBJ2-3; 8 bases fit TRBD2. V lost 3 bases and J lost 8; bases outside the gene matches: 11. The CDR3 covers 15 residues. Germline lookup yields CDR1 SGDLS and CDR2 YYNGEE.

J is TRBJ2-5 and V is TRBV6-2 or TRBV6-3; 7 bases map to TRBD1. Germline V gives CDR1 MNHEY, CDR2 SVGEGT. The V and J ends lost 4 bases and 4 bases, in that order; junction bases with no gene match: 18. The CDR3 has 18 residues. CDR3 DNA sequence: TGTGCCAGCAGTTCCTTAACCGACCCAGGGGGAAAGGTAGAGACCCAGTACTTC. Protein: CASSSLTDPGGKVETQYF.

A few counts support this clonotype. The chain recombines TRBV12-3 or TRBV12-4 with TRBJ2-1, with D possibly being TRBD2 (6 bases). Between the trimmed V and J ends, which lost 3 bases and 4 bases, there was a span of 25 bases. This CDR3 is built from 19 residues. The CDR3 bases are TGTGCCAGCAGTTTCTCTTGGGGGAATGGCGGGGAAAGATACAATGAGCAGTTCTTC. It specifies CASSFSWGNGGERYNEQFF.

This clonotype was observed a few times. V usage is TRBV28 and J usage is TRBJ1-1, with unresolved D. The V end lost 8 bases, the J end lost 5 bases, and 9 bases lay between the germline ends. CDR3 length: 11 residues. Looked up from germline, CDR1 is MDHEN and CDR2 is SYDVKM. CDR3 amino acids: CASLAGTEAFF. The CDR3 DNA follows: TGTGCCAGCCTTGCTGGAACTGAAGCTTTCTTT. Full variable domain (remainder filled in from reference TRBV28 and TRBJ1-1): DVKVTQSSRYLVKRTGEKVFLECVQDMDHENMFWYRQDPGLGLRLIYFSYDVKMKEKGDIPEGYSVSREKKERFSLILESASTNQTSMYLCASLAGTEAFFGQGTRLTVV.